This T cell receptor beta chain was sequenced during a study of vaccination effects on CD4 cells after COVID-19. Study results and caveats: After vaccination, at late timepoints, clones induced by infection and by vaccine contracted markedly.

The table came from immunoSEQ multiplex PCR; TCRdb's copy has only in-frame clones and leaves some out. The top ten hold roughly 2.7% of the sample, which has roughly 61,000 clones, roughly 76% seen once. There are 9 residues in the CDR3. As to this clone: The antigen remains unidentified.

Antigen-specific CD4+ T cells were first expanded with viral peptide pools by the ViraFEST assay and only then sequenced. CD4+ T cell isolation took place after approximately ten days of culture. Peptides at about 10 ug/ml and IL-2 at 10 IU/ml were added to two million PBMC per well. Sequenced material: CD4+ T cells from PBMCs cultured with HCoV-229E spike peptides, taken before COVID-19 vaccination. This chain links TRBV12-3 or TRBV12-4 with TRBJ1-5; D gene unclear. The receptor's source is a human donor who received a COVID-19 vaccine. This CDR3 reads CVRGQPQHF. The CDR3 DNA reads TGTGTCAGAGGGCAGCCCCAGCATTTT.